Listed below are T cell receptor beta chains from one sample, sequenced in a study of T-cell reconstitution after alpha-beta-depleted transplantation in children. MiXCR, applied by TCRdb to the PCR reads, yields one record per CDR3 protein. This table has about 280,000 distinct CDR3 sequences, roughly 10% appearing once. The specimen was peripheral blood, collected 180 days after TCRalphabeta/CD19-depleted stem cell transplant. These TCRs come from a male patient between 2 and 10 years old who had a stem cell transplant for chronic granulomatous disease, so the T cells may come from the graft donor. Both conserved end residues are part of each CDR3. D genes are given only for firm matches. Clone size is not always given. Where it is, it says once, few, many or a class for expanded clones.

clone_size: many; j_call: TRBJ1-1; v_call: TRBV5-1; d_call: NA; cdr3_nt: TGCGCCAGCAGCGGATTACAGGGAAGCACTGAAGCTTTCTTT; cdr3_aa: CASSGLQGSTEAFF
clone_size: many; j_call: TRBJ2-5; v_call: TRBV5-1; d_call: NA; cdr3_nt: TGCGCCAGCAGCTTGGTTGGCTTCCAAGAGACCCAGTACTTC; cdr3_aa: CASSLVGFQETQYF
clone_size: many; j_call: TRBJ1-2; v_call: TRBV20-1; d_call: NA; cdr3_nt: TGCAGTGCCCTTACGGCGGGGGAGGGCTACACCTTC; cdr3_aa: CSALTAGEGYTF
clone_size: many; j_call: TRBJ2-5; v_call: TRBV20-1; d_call: NA; cdr3_nt: TGCAGTGCCCCAGACATTCGAGAGACCCAGTACTTC; cdr3_aa: CSAPDIRETQYF
clone_size: many; j_call: TRBJ1-4; v_call: TRBV7-9; d_call: NA; cdr3_nt: TGTGCCAGCACCCACGGAGACGGAGTTTTGGAAAAACTGTTTTTT; cdr3_aa: CASTHGDGVLEKLFF
clone_size: many; j_call: TRBJ1-2; v_call: TRBV18; d_call: TRBD1; cdr3_nt: TGTGCCAGCTCACCACAAAAAGGACAGGGCCGCTATGGCTACACCTTC; cdr3_aa: CASSPQKGQGRYGYTF
clone_size: many; j_call: TRBJ2-5; v_call: TRBV20-1; d_call: NA; cdr3_nt: TGCAGTGCTAGAGATAGTCGACAGGACCGGACCCAGTACTTC; cdr3_aa: CSARDSRQDRTQYF
clone_size: many; j_call: TRBJ2-7; v_call: TRBV5-1; d_call: NA; cdr3_nt: TGCGCCAGCAGGGGAGAAGGTGCCGGGGCGAGGCAGTACTTC; cdr3_aa: CASRGEGAGARQYF
clone_size: many; j_call: TRBJ1-1; v_call: TRBV7-2; d_call: NA; cdr3_nt: TGTGCCATGCAACCGGGGAATCGTAACACTGAAGCTTTCTTT; cdr3_aa: CAMQPGNRNTEAFF
clone_size: many; j_call: TRBJ2-6; v_call: TRBV5-1; d_call: NA; cdr3_nt: TGCGCCAGCAGGCCGACTACTGGGGCCAACGTCCTGACTTTC; cdr3_aa: CASRPTTGANVLTF
clone_size: NA; j_call: TRBJ2-7; v_call: TRBV4-1; d_call: NA; cdr3_nt: TGCGCCAGCAGCCAAATGGGCTCCTACGAGCAGTACTTC; cdr3_aa: CASSQMGSYEQYF
clone_size: many; j_call: TRBJ1-2; v_call: TRBV20-1; d_call: NA; cdr3_nt: TGCAGTGCTAGAGAGGGAGCGAGCTATGGCTACACCTTC; cdr3_aa: CSAREGASYGYTF
clone_size: many; j_call: TRBJ1-5; v_call: TRBV9; d_call: TRBD1; cdr3_nt: TGTGCCAGCAGCCCCACTGGACAGGGCAATCAGCCCCAGCATTTT; cdr3_aa: CASSPTGQGNQPQHF
clone_size: many; j_call: TRBJ2-7; v_call: TRBV7-2; d_call: NA; cdr3_nt: TGTGCCAGCAGCACCCTGCCCTACGGGACTCGATACGAGCAGTACTTC; cdr3_aa: CASSTLPYGTRYEQYF
clone_size: many; j_call: TRBJ2-7; v_call: TRBV7-9; d_call: NA; cdr3_nt: TGTGCCAGCAGCTTAGGCAGGGGCCCCCACGAGCAGTACTTC; cdr3_aa: CASSLGRGPHEQYF